The 32 T cell receptor beta chains below come from one sample, sequenced in a study of OX40 agonist ivuxolimab in advanced cancers. Sequencing was performed with immunoSEQ multiplex PCR; in TCRdb, only in-frame clones are kept and a portion is missing. The sample holds about 48,000 clones, roughly four fifths seen once. Source: CD4+ or CD8+ T cells sorted from blood, taken in a trial of the OX40 agonist ivuxolimab. The receptors derive from an adult with an advanced solid tumor such as melanoma, head and neck, liver or kidney cancer.

V usage is TRBV5-1 and J usage is TRBJ1-2, with D possibly TRBD1 on 5 matching bases. Germline CDR1 SGHRS, CDR2 YFSETQ. The CDR3 runs 16 residues. Between the trimmed V and J ends, which lost 1 base and 0 bases, there was a span of 13 bases. The CDR3 region is CASSLSGSEANYGYTF. The CDR3 DNA follows: TGCGCCAGCAGCTTGTCAGGGTCCGAAGCTAACTATGGCTACACCTTC.

The table lists this clone with a count of one. The chain joins TRBV5-1 to TRBJ2-1; D might be TRBD2 (6 bases). The CDR3 sequence is 16 residues long. Deletions cut 2 bases from V and 4 bases from J, with 16 bases between. Germline V lookup: CDR1 SGHRS, CDR2 YFSETQ. In nucleotides, the CDR3 is TGCGCCAGCAGCTTCCTGGTGGGGGGAGCTTACAATGAGCAGTTCTTC. Amino acids: CASSFLVGGAYNEQFF.

This sequence joins TRBV30 and TRBJ1-5; 7 bases are a match to TRBD1. V lost 2 bases and J lost 4; bases outside the gene matches: 2. The CDR3 contains 13 residues. Germline CDR1 and CDR2: GTSNPN and SVGIG (reference sequence). The CDR3 reads CAWSIQGNQPQHF. Written as DNA, the CDR3 is TGTGCCTGGAGTATACAGGGGAATCAGCCCCAGCATTTT.

This rearrangement joins TRBV2 to TRBJ1-5; no clear D gene. Germline V gives CDR1 SNHLY, CDR2 FYNNEI. V was cut by 9 bases and J by 0 bases, with 12 bases left in between. The CDR3 contains 14 residues. CDR3 bases: TGTGCCAGTAGAGCATACGCTAGCAATCAGCCCCAGCATTTT. Its translation is CASRAYASNQPQHF.

This chain connects TRBV20-1 to TRBJ2-1; weak D call: TRBD2 (5 bases). Germline V CDR1 and CDR2: DFQATT, SNEGSKA (reference sequence). V was cut by 2 bases and J by 10 bases, with 9 bases left in between. CDR3 length equals 11 residues. The CDR3 DNA follows: TGCAGTGCTAGAAACGGGGTCGAGCAGTTCTTC. Protein product: CSARNGVEQFF.

This clone is classed as medium-sized. This rearrangement joins TRBV5-5 to TRBJ1-2, with a tentative D call TRBD1 (5 bases). V lost 2 bases, J lost 4 bases, and 9 bases lay in between. Germline V gene sequence: CDR1 SGHKS, CDR2 YYEKEE (reference sequence). The CDR3 has 13 residues. CDR3 in DNA: TGTGCCAGCAGCTTACAGGTTTCCTATGGCTACACCTTC. This gives the protein CASSLQVSYGYTF.

V and J are TRBV6-5 and TRBJ2-7, with 11 bases lining up with TRBD2. V gave up 6 bases and J gave up 7 bases; unmatched junction bases: 8. There are 14 residues in the CDR3. The V gene's germline CDR1 is MNHEY and CDR2 SVGAGI. The CDR3 region has the DNA TGTGCCAGCAGCCCTCTAGCGGGGGGTGGAGAGCAGTACTTC. Protein sequence: CASSPLAGGGEQYF.

The J gene is TRBJ2-6, the V gene TRBV5-5, with D unresolved. The germline gives CDR1 SGHKS, CDR2 YYEKEE (reference sequence). This CDR3 has 14 amino acids. With 1 base removed from V and 5 bases from J, the gap between germline ends came to 7 bases. The chain's CDR3 is CASSLTGRANVLTF. The CDR3 coding sequence is TGTGCCAGCAGCTTGACGGGCAGGGCCAACGTCCTGACTTTC.

The V gene is TRBV27, the J gene TRBJ1-2; 9 bases fit TRBD1. The germline gives CDR1 MNHEY, CDR2 SMNVEV (reference sequence). V gave up 1 base and J gave up 6 bases; unmatched junction bases: 6. The CDR3 length is 15 residues. The CDR3 spells CASSLFWTGAHGYTF. CDR3 in DNA: TGTGCCAGCAGTTTATTTTGGACAGGGGCCCATGGCTACACCTTC.

V is TRBV19 and J is TRBJ1-3, with 7 bases that match TRBD1. V lost 5 bases to trimming and J lost 0 bases; unmatched junction nucleotides: 16. CDR1 and CDR2 from the germline V gene are LNHDA and SQIVND (reference sequence). This CDR3 has 19 amino acids. The DNA of the CDR3 is TGTGCCAGTAGTCCCTTCCCCGGGACAGACCCCGGCTCTGGAAACACCATATATTTT. Protein product: CASSPFPGTDPGSGNTIYF.

The chain employs TRBV5-1 and TRBJ2-1, with TRBD2 matching over 8 bases. This CDR3 is built from 15 residues. The junction had 7 bases not matched to a gene; V was cut back by 2 bases and J by 6 bases. In germline, CDR1 is SGHRS, CDR2 YFSETQ. The CDR3 loop is CASSFEIAGTNEQFF. The CDR3 nucleotides are TGCGCCAGCAGCTTTGAGATAGCGGGGACCAATGAGCAGTTCTTC.

The chain uses TRBV21-1 and TRBJ2-1; the DNA was not used to check the table's D call, TRBD2. TRBV21-1 is reported as a pseudogene. The length of the CDR3 is 14 residues. Written as DNA, the CDR3 is TGTGCCAGAGACGGGACTTACCTTCGAATGGAGCAGTTCTTC. Translation gives CARDGTYLRMEQFF.

The chain links TRBV7-9 to TRBJ2-7, with D perhaps matching TRBD1 or TRBD2 (6 bases each). The CDR3 runs 14 residues. The V end lost 3 bases, the J end lost 7 bases, and 16 bases lay between the germline ends. The germline V gene encodes CDR1 SEHNR and CDR2 FQNEAQ (reference sequence). The CDR3 spells CASSFMGGAEEQYF. As DNA, the CDR3 is TGTGCCAGCAGCTTTATGGGGGGCGCCGAGGAGCAGTACTTC.

Here the CDR3 DNA reads TGTGCCAGCAGCTTAGGAAGGGGGGGCGAGCAGTACTTC. This codes for CASSLGRGGEQYF. The chain is built from TRBV7-2 and TRBJ2-7, with TRBD2 as a possible D gene (7 bases). Germline V CDR1 and CDR2: SGHTA, FQGNSA. Trimming removed 1 base at V and 6 bases at J, with 10 bases between. The CDR3 has 13 residues.

The genes are TRBV6-6 and TRBJ1-1; tentative D call: TRBD1 (5 bases). There are 14 residues in the CDR3. Trimming stripped 6 bases from V and 5 bases from J, with 16 bases between. The germline CDR1 and CDR2 sequences are MNHNY and SVGAGI (reference sequence). The CDR3 sequence is CASRGGRTVTEAFF. DNA of the CDR3: TGTGCCAGCAGGGGGGGTAGGACGGTGACTGAAGCTTTCTTT.

The chain has TRBV5-1 and TRBJ1-1; TRBD1 aligns across 8 bases. The CDR3 sequence is 15 residues long. The ends lost 4 bases at V and 1 base at J; junction bases unmatched: 6. Germline CDR1 SGHRS, CDR2 YFSETQ. CDR3 nucleotides: TGCGCCAGCAGCCCCTGGACAGGGACGAACACTGAAGCTTTCTTT. This encodes CASSPWTGTNTEAFF.

V is TRBV29-1 and J is TRBJ2-5; 14 positions match TRBD2. Trimming removed 7 bases from V and 2 bases from J; junction bases left unmatched: 3. CDR1 SQVTM and CDR2 ANQGSEA come from the germline V gene. This CDR3 comprises 14 residues. The CDR3 loop is CSGGTSGGQETQYF. In DNA form, the CDR3 reads TGCAGCGGCGGGACTAGCGGGGGACAAGAGACCCAGTACTTC.

This clone was found a few times. The rearrangement uses TRBV5-1 and TRBJ1-1; 8 nucleotides line up with TRBD1. Germline assignment: CDR1 SGHRS and CDR2 YFSETQ. V dropped 5 bases and J dropped 3; count of bases not matched to a gene: 15. The CDR3 runs 17 residues. CDR3 amino acids: CASRRGTQGAKDTEAFF. For the CDR3, the DNA is TGCGCCAGCAGGAGGGGGACTCAGGGGGCAAAGGACACTGAAGCTTTCTTT.

In DNA, the CDR3 is TGTGCCAGCAGCTTTCCAAAGCTAAGAGGAGGGACTGAAGCTTTCTTT. Its protein product is CASSFPKLRGGTEAFF. This chain joins TRBV7-2 and TRBJ1-1; D call uncertain. Germline CDR1 is SGHTA and CDR2 is FQGNSA. The germline V and J ends were trimmed by 3 bases and 5 bases, with 19 bases remaining between them. This CDR3 has 16 amino acids.

The rearrangement joins TRBV27 to TRBJ1-1; 7 bases match TRBD1. The CDR3 sequence is 14 residues long. Germline CDR1 MNHEY, CDR2 SMNVEV (reference sequence). J was trimmed by 5 bases and V by 1 base; bases with no gene match: 4. CDR3 sequence reads: CASSLLGQKTEAFF. CDR3 DNA: TGTGCCAGCAGTTTATTGGGACAGAAGACTGAAGCTTTCTTT.

This clone was seen only once. This chain's CDR3 is CASSPVQGSYNEQFF. CDR3 nucleotide sequence: TGTGCCAGCAGCCCGGTACAGGGATCCTACAATGAGCAGTTCTTC. The V and J genes are TRBV5-4 and TRBJ2-1, with D possibly matching TRBD1 (6 bases). Germline assignment: CDR1 SGHNT and CDR2 YYREEE (reference sequence). The ends were cut back, 4 bases at V and 1 base at J, with 12 bases in the middle. The CDR3 sequence is 15 residues long. Variable domain in full (rest from reference TRBV5-4 and TRBJ2-1): ETGVTQSPTHLIKTRGQQVTLRCSSQSGHNTVSWYQQALGQGPQFIFQYYREEENGRGNFPPRFSGLQFPNYSSELNVNALELDDSALYLCASSPVQGSYNEQFFGPGTRLTVL.

This clone was seen once. This chain joins TRBV27 and TRBJ1-2; possibly TRBD1 for D (5 bases). Germline values: CDR1 MNHEY, CDR2 SMNVEV (reference sequence). The V and J ends lost 3 bases and 7 bases respectively, with 15 bases between them. This CDR3 region has 14 residues. CDR3 DNA: TGTGCCAGCAGTTTTGGGATCAACCAGGGTGGCTACACCTTC. Translation: CASSFGINQGGYTF.

The chain uses TRBV11-3 and TRBJ1-3; TRBD1 might be the D (5 bases). The CDR3 contains 14 residues. The germline V and J ends were trimmed by 1 base and 9 bases, with 13 bases remaining between them. Per germline, CDR1 SGHNT and CDR2 YENEEA. CDR3 sequence: CASSLAVGGSTIYF. DNA for the CDR3: TGTGCCAGCAGCTTAGCGGTGGGGGGTAGCACCATATATTTT.

This chain connects TRBV5-1 to TRBJ2-7, with 9 positions matching TRBD1. The trim removed 4 bases at V and 6 bases at J, leaving 11 bases unmatched. This CDR3 comprises 15 residues. In germline, CDR1 is SGHRS, CDR2 YFSETQ. For the CDR3, the DNA is TGCGCCAGCAGCCGAACCGGGACAGGGACTTCCGAGCAGTACTTC. It codes for CASSRTGTGTSEQYF.

Only a few counts were recorded for this clone. The V call is TRBV5-1, the J call TRBJ2-3; D is perhaps TRBD2 (5 bases). V was pared by 0 bases and J by 1 base, with 12 bases between. The CDR3 has 16 residues. Looked up from germline, CDR1 is SGHRS and CDR2 is YFSETQ. The CDR3 region is CASSLGSTTGTDTQYF. CDR3 DNA sequence: TGCGCCAGCAGCTTGGGATCGACTACCGGCACAGATACGCAGTATTTT.

This clone was observed a single time. The chain joins TRBV30 to TRBJ2-4; D not certain. Trimming removed 2 bases at V and 6 bases at J, with 8 bases between. The germline CDR1 and CDR2 sequences are GTSNPN and SVGIG (reference sequence). The CDR3 has 12 residues. In nucleotides, the CDR3 is TGTGCCTGGAGTCCTTCGGTAAACATTCAGTACTTC. Its translation: CAWSPSVNIQYF. Full variable domain (outside the CDR3, taken from reference TRBV30 and TRBJ2-4): SQTIHQWPATLVQPVGSPLSLECTVEGTSNPNLYWYRQAAGRGLQLLFYSVGIGQISSEVPQNLSASRPQDRQFILSSKKLLLSDSGFYLCAWSPSVNIQYFGAGTRLSVL.

The rearrangement uses TRBV5-4 and TRBJ2-2; no clear D gene. With 0 bases removed from V and 7 bases from J, the gap between germline ends came to 10 bases. The length of the CDR3 is 14 residues. The germline CDR1 and CDR2 sequences are SGHNT and YYREEE (reference sequence). CDR3 DNA sequence: TGTGCCAGCAGCTTGGCAGCTGATCACGGGGAGCTGTTTTTT. It translates to CASSLAADHGELFF.

This clone was recorded only once. The J gene is TRBJ1-6, the V gene TRBV28; TRBD1 is a possible D gene (6 bases). The CDR3 extends over 18 amino acids. Germline values: CDR1 MDHEN, CDR2 SYDVKM. V was clipped by 5 bases and J by 6 bases, with 23 bases between them. The CDR3 bases are TGTGCCAGCAGTACACACCTCCGACAGGTTTACAGTAATTCACCCCTCCACTTT. Translated: CASSTHLRQVYSNSPLHF.

V usage is TRBV7-6 and J usage is TRBJ1-3, with D tentatively TRBD1 (6 bases). The V end lost 1 base, the J end lost 4 bases, and 23 bases lay between the germline ends. Germline CDR1 SGHVS, CDR2 FNYEAQ. The CDR3 spans 19 residues. The CDR3 sequence is CASSLGASSRGNLGNTIYF. The CDR3 DNA sequence: TGTGCCAGCAGCTTAGGGGCGTCCAGCAGGGGTAATCTAGGAAACACCATATATTTT.

The chain recombines TRBV4-2 with TRBJ1-2, with D possibly being TRBD1 (5 bases). The CDR3 totals 16 residues. CDR1 is LGHNA and CDR2 is YNFKEQ in the germline V gene. V was pared by 0 bases and J by 8 bases, with 19 bases between. The CDR3, as DNA: TGTGCCAGCAGCCAAGATCTCAACGGGGGTATAGGGGGCTACACCTTC. Translating it yields CASSQDLNGGIGGYTF.

V is TRBV2 and J is TRBJ1-6; D is possibly TRBD1 (6 bases). The germline V gene encodes CDR1 SNHLY and CDR2 FYNNEI. The CDR3 is 16 residues long. V was pared by 6 bases and J by 9 bases, with 21 bases between. Here the CDR3 reads CASRDKGQLIGSPLHF. CDR3 in DNA: TGTGCCAGCAGGGACAAAGGACAGTTGATCGGTTCACCCCTCCACTTT.

This chain links TRBV5-1 with TRBJ1-5, with a weak D call TRBD1 (5 bases). V dropped 0 bases and J dropped 0 bases, with 10 bases sitting between them. The CDR3 runs 16 residues. CDR1 is SGHRS, CDR2 YFSETQ, per germline. The CDR3 bases are TGCGCCAGCAGCTTGGGCGACAGTTATAGCAATCAGCCCCAGCATTTT. It encodes CASSLGDSYSNQPQHF.